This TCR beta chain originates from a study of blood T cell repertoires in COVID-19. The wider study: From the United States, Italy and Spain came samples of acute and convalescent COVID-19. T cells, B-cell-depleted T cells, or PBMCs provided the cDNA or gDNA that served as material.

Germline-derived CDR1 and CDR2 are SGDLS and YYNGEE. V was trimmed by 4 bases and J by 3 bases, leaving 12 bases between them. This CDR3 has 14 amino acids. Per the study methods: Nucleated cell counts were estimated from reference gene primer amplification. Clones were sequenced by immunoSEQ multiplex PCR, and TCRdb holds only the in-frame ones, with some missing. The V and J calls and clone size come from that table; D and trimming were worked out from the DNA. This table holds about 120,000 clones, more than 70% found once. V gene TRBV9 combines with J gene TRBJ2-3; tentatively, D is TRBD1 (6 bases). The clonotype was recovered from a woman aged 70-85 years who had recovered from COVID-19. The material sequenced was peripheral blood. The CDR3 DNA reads TGTGCCAGCAGCCCAAACACAGGGACAGATACGCAGTATTTT. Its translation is CASSPNTGTDTQYF.